Below, 10 T cell receptor beta chains from the same sample are listed, as sequenced in a study of shared clonotypes between healthy human individuals. Naive CD8 cells were CD45RO-negative, positively selected for CCR7, excluding terminally differentiated effector memory CD45RA+ cells. Using immunoSEQ multiplex PCR, the repertoire was profiled, and TCRdb retains in-frame clones only, with some absent. This sample has approximately 810,000 clones; around 93% occur once, and the top ten carry approximately 25%. Sample: naive CD8+ T cells sorted from blood. Source of these receptors: a man in his thirties or forties in good health.

The genes are TRBV11-2 and TRBJ2-7; 7 bases are a match to TRBD1. There are 14 residues in the CDR3. After removal of 5 bases from V and 0 bases from J, the junction contained 4 bases not matched to a gene. Per the germline V gene, CDR1 is SGHAT and CDR2 is FQNNGV. The CDR3: CASSARQGSYEQYF. In DNA form, the CDR3 reads TGTGCCAGCAGCGCGCGACAGGGCTCCTACGAGCAGTACTTC.

The rearrangement joins TRBV9 to TRBJ2-3; TRBD2 agrees at 10 bases. CDR1 and CDR2 (germline): SGDLS, YYNGEE. This CDR3 contains 16 residues. V trimming: 4 bases; J trimming: 2 bases; junction bases outside the gene matches: 7. DNA of the CDR3: TGTGCCAGCAGCATTGGACTAGCGGAGATCACAGATACGCAGTATTTT. Amino acid sequence: CASSIGLAEITDTQYF.

V usage is TRBV28 and J usage is TRBJ2-1; D gene unclear. V was trimmed by 3 bases and J by 6 bases, leaving 12 bases between them. This CDR3 contains 14 residues. Germline assignment: CDR1 MDHEN and CDR2 SYDVKM. CDR3 in amino acids: CASSLSPQSNEQFF. Here the CDR3 DNA reads TGTGCCAGCAGTTTGTCTCCCCAGTCCAATGAGCAGTTCTTC. Based on the CDR3 plus reference TRBV28 and TRBJ2-1, the full variable domain is DVKVTQSSRYLVKRTGEKVFLECVQDMDHENMFWYRQDPGLGLRLIYFSYDVKMKEKGDIPEGYSVSREKKERFSLILESASTNQTSMYLCASSLSPQSNEQFFGPGTRLTVL.

The CDR3 loop reads CASSKRAGGGTYEQYF. CDR3 DNA sequence: TGTGCCAGCAGTAAACGAGCGGGAGGCGGTACCTACGAGCAGTACTTC. The rearrangement links TRBV27 to TRBJ2-7, with 9 bases fitting TRBD2. V lost 5 bases to trimming and J lost 2 bases; unmatched junction nucleotides: 10. The CDR3 runs 16 residues. Germline V gene lookup returns CDR1 MNHEY and CDR2 SMNVEV (reference sequence).

V gene TRBV4-1 combines with J gene TRBJ1-5; D is ambiguous. Germline V lookup: CDR1 MGHRA, CDR2 YSYEKL. Trimming took off 1 base at V and 4 bases at J, with 11 bases between the two ends. The CDR3 loop spans 15 amino acids. The CDR3 spells CASSQGEPTNQPQHF. CDR3 DNA: TGCGCCAGCAGCCAAGGGGAGCCTACAAATCAGCCCCAGCATTTT.

The chain employs TRBV27 and TRBJ2-2, with TRBD1 as a possible D gene (5 bases). V was shortened by 5 bases and J by 2 bases, with 12 bases between the two germline ends. This CDR3 has 15 amino acids. From germline, CDR1 is MNHEY and CDR2 SMNVEV (reference sequence). Here the CDR3 reads CASSPETDNTGELFF. CDR3 sequence (DNA): TGTGCCAGCAGTCCCGAGACAGATAACACCGGGGAGCTGTTTTTT.

The chain links TRBV7-9 to TRBJ2-1; 13 bases map to TRBD2. CDR3 length equals 17 residues. CDR1 is SEHNR, CDR2 FQNEAQ, per germline (reference sequence). The J segment lost 0 bases and the V segment lost 5 bases, leaving 4 bases of the junction unmatched. The CDR3 protein is CASSARTSGSSYNEQFF. In DNA form, the CDR3 reads TGTGCCAGCAGCGCCAGGACTAGCGGGAGCTCCTACAATGAGCAGTTCTTC. Complete variable domain (other parts from reference TRBV7-9 and TRBJ2-1): DTGVSQNPRHKITKRGQNVTFRCDPISEHNRLYWYRQTLGQGPEFLTYFQNEAQLEKSRLLSDRFSAERPKGSFSTLEIQRTEQGDSAMYLCASSARTSGSSYNEQFFGPGTRLTVL.

V and J are TRBV27 and TRBJ2-7; unclear D gene. CDR1 is MNHEY, CDR2 SMNVEV, per germline (reference sequence). The CDR3 is 18 amino acids. The V end lost 0 bases, the J end lost 5 bases, and 23 bases lay between the germline ends. The CDR3 reads CASSLSLETLGLRDEQYF. CDR3 nucleotides: TGTGCCAGCAGTTTATCTCTAGAAACCTTAGGGCTACGAGACGAGCAGTACTTC.

The chain carries TRBV7-6 and TRBJ2-3; a possible D gene is TRBD2 (6 bases). The CDR3 sequence is 16 residues long. Between the trimmed V and J ends, which lost 4 bases and 0 bases, there was a span of 14 bases. CDR1 and CDR2 (germline): SGHVS, FNYEAQ. Here the CDR3 DNA reads TGTGCCAGCAGCTCCAGAGGAGGGTTTAGCACAGATACGCAGTATTTT. It codes for CASSSRGGFSTDTQYF.

About this clone: The sample holds other DNA sequences that translate to the same CDR3. The chain recombines TRBV20-1 with TRBJ2-7, with no clear D. Trimming left V 7 bases short and J 0 bases short, with 7 bases between. The CDR3 spans 11 residues. In germline, CDR1 is DFQATT, CDR2 SNEGSKA (reference sequence). CDR3 sequence reads: CSGADSYEQYF. CDR3 nucleotide sequence: TGCAGTGGGGCGGACTCCTACGAGCAGTACTTC.